The following is a T cell receptor beta chain sequence with its context. The data were obtained in a study of blood T cell repertoires in COVID-19. Study overall: Samples representing acute and convalescent COVID-19 were sourced from the United States, Italy and Spain.

Trimming shortened V by 7 bases and J by 6 bases, and 8 bases separated the two germline ends. The CDR3 has 11 residues. Germline V lookup: CDR1 MGHDK, CDR2 SYGVNS. Only in-frame clones appear in the TCRdb table, and some are missing; sequencing was by immunoSEQ multiplex PCR. The repertoire holds 200,000 or so clones, with roughly 84% as singletons. The material sequenced was peripheral blood. The receptor comes from a woman aged 55-75 years who had recovered from COVID-19. The rearrangement links TRBV25-1 to TRBJ2-3; D is unresolved. Here the CDR3 DNA reads TGTGCCAGCAAAGAGGAGGATACGCAGTATTTT. Translating gives CASKEEDTQYF.